This is a list of T cell receptor beta chains from one sample in a study of graft-versus-host responses after intestinal transplantation. Clones were read by immunoSEQ multiplex PCR, and TCRdb kept only the in-frame ones, dropping some. Of around 84,000 clones listed, less than 90% are singletons. No antigen is known for these receptors. The sequencing here drew on unstimulated CD8+ T cells sorted from spleen or lymph node cells, taken before intestinal transplant. The origin of the receptors is a human donor who received an intestinal transplant. CDR3s include the opening cysteine and the closing phenylalanine or tryptophan. A D gene is named only where the DNA matches it firmly. Clone size is given for some rows only: seen once, a few or many times, or a class if the clone is expanded.

v_call	clone_size	d_call	j_call	cdr3_nt	cdr3_aa
TRBV5-1	few	TRBD1	TRBJ1-1	TGCGCCAGCAGCTCCAGGGGGGCCGGGGGCGCTTTCTTT	CASSSRGAGGAFF
TRBV6-5	NA	NA	TRBJ1-5	TGTGCCAGCAGCGAGAGGCAGGTACGCAATCAGCCCCAGCATTTT	CASSERQVRNQPQHF
TRBV4-1	NA	NA	TRBJ1-5	TGCGCCAGCAGCCAAGATGAGGGGTCCGGCAATCAGCCCCAGCATTTT	CASSQDEGSGNQPQHF
TRBV6-5	NA	NA	TRBJ2-7	TGTGCCAGCAGGCCCGGGACGGGGGTCCACGAGCAGTACTTC	CASRPGTGVHEQYF
TRBV18	NA	NA	TRBJ2-7	TGTGCCAGCTCACCGGGCAGAAATTACGAGCAGTACTTC	CASSPGRNYEQYF
TRBV6-6	NA	NA	TRBJ2-2	TGTGCCAGCAGTTACTCGCAGAACACCGGGGAGCTGTTTTTT	CASSYSQNTGELFF
TRBV2	NA	NA	TRBJ1-5	TGTGCCAGCAGCTCTAGACAGGACGATCCGCCCCAGCATTTT	CASSSRQDDPPQHF
TRBV19	NA	NA	TRBJ2-7	TGTGCCAGTGCCGTAGCAGATCCTTCCTACGAGCAGTACTTC	CASAVADPSYEQYF
TRBV18	once	TRBD2	TRBJ2-1	TGTGCCAGCTCACCACGAAGGGGAGCGGGAGGGCCGGCCTACAATGAGCAGTTCTTC	CASSPRRGAGGPAYNEQFF
TRBV29-1	NA	NA	TRBJ1-2	TGCAGCGTTGAAGAGGGGGCGGTCTATGGCTACACCTTC	CSVEEGAVYGYTF
TRBV6-7	NA	TRBD2	TRBJ2-1	TGTGCCAGCAGTAGACTAGCGGGTATCAATGAGCAGTTCTTC	CASSRLAGINEQFF
TRBV7-6	NA	NA	TRBJ2-1	TGTGCCAGCAGCGCCCCAGAGTCGACTGGCAAAGGGCATGAGCAGTTCTTC	CASSAPESTGKGHEQFF
TRBV19	once	NA	TRBJ2-5	TGTGCCAGTAGTCCGAGGACAGAGTACCAAGAGACCCAGTACTTC	CASSPRTEYQETQYF
TRBV27	few	TRBD2	TRBJ2-3	TGTGCCAGCTGGGGGGGGGATGCGCAGTATTTT	CASWGGDAQYF
TRBV2	NA	NA	TRBJ2-2	TGTGCCCGGAGGGGGGCCGGGTGGAACACCGGGGAGCTGTTTTTT	CARRGAGWNTGELFF
TRBV5-4	NA	TRBD1	TRBJ2-7	TGTGCCAGCAGCTTGACCGGGACAGGGTTCTCCGAGCAGTACTTC	CASSLTGTGFSEQYF
TRBV4-2	NA	TRBD2	TRBJ2-7	TGTGCCAGCAGCCAAGAATTGGGGGAGGGCTACGAGCAGTACTTC	CASSQELGEGYEQYF
TRBV28	NA	TRBD2	TRBJ2-7	TGTGCCAGCAGTCCCCCGGGCGAGCGGGGGGCCAGCGAGCAGTACTTC	CASSPPGERGASEQYF
TRBV18	NA	NA	TRBJ2-7	TGTGCCAGCTCACCACAATTCCCACAATACTACAACGAGCAGTACTTC	CASSPQFPQYYNEQYF
TRBV6-1	NA	TRBD1	TRBJ2-7	TGTGCCAGCAGTGAGTATTTGGTAGGGGGCGGCGAGCAGTACTTC	CASSEYLVGGGEQYF
TRBV13	NA	TRBD2	TRBJ2-1	TGTGCCAGCAGCCCGGGAGGAACCTACAATGAGCAGTTCTTC	CASSPGGTYNEQFF
TRBV30	NA	NA	TRBJ1-2	TGTGCCTGGAGTGAAGGGGTAGGGACGAAGGGCTACACCTTC	CAWSEGVGTKGYTF
TRBV7-3	NA	NA	TRBJ1-1	TGTGCCAGCAGCGAGGATAGCGGGGCCTACACTGAAGCTTTCTTT	CASSEDSGAYTEAFF
TRBV28	NA	NA	TRBJ2-3	TGTGCCAGCAGCCACATGACAGCTTCTAGCACAGATACGCAGTATTTT	CASSHMTASSTDTQYF
TRBV9	NA	TRBD1	TRBJ2-3	TGTGCCAGCAGCGAGGACAGGGGGCTCACAGATACGCAGTATTTT	CASSEDRGLTDTQYF
TRBV5-5	once	NA	TRBJ2-4	TGTGCCAGCAGCTTGGTATGCCCTCTAGCCAAAAACATTCAGTACTTC	CASSLVCPLAKNIQYF
TRBV4-1	NA	TRBD1	TRBJ2-5	TGCGCCAGCAGCCAAGATATTTCGACAGGGAGCCAAGAGACCCAGTACTTC	CASSQDISTGSQETQYF
TRBV19	NA	NA	TRBJ2-4	TGTGCCAGTAGCGCCCAGGGGTCTGGAACCCTAGCCAAAAACATTCAGTACTTC	CASSAQGSGTLAKNIQYF
TRBV10-2	NA	NA	TRBJ1-5	TGCGCCAGCAGTGACTGGGGGGCCGCATATAGCAATCAGCCCCAGCATTTT	CASSDWGAAYSNQPQHF
TRBV7-6	NA	TRBD2	TRBJ2-2	TGTGCCAGCAGCCGGACTAGCGCCTACACCGGGGAGCTGTTTTTT	CASSRTSAYTGELFF
TRBV10-3	few	NA	TRBJ1-5	TGTGCCATCAGTGACAGGACCCTCGGCAATCAGCCCCAGCATTTT	CAISDRTLGNQPQHF
TRBV6-1	NA	NA	TRBJ2-3	TGTGCCAGCAGTGAAGCGGGACTGCAGTATTTT	CASSEAGLQYF
TRBV28	NA	NA	TRBJ2-6	TGTGCCAGCAGTTCAGACATTTTACCAAGCTCTGGGGCCAACGTCCTGACTTTC	CASSSDILPSSGANVLTF
TRBV4-1	NA	NA	TRBJ2-7	TGCGCCAGCAGTCCGAGCGGGTACTCCTACGAGCAGTACTTC	CASSPSGYSYEQYF
TRBV6-5	NA	TRBD2	TRBJ2-3	TGTGCCAGCAGTACTAGCGGGAGTGGGACGCAGTATTTT	CASSTSGSGTQYF
TRBV6-1	NA	TRBD2	TRBJ2-7	TGTGCCAGCAGTGAAGAGACTAGCGGGAGTTACGAGCAGTACTTC	CASSEETSGSYEQYF
TRBV4-1	NA	NA	TRBJ2-3	TGCGCCAGCAGCCAAGCGACCGAAGGGGGGCAGAATACGCAGTATTTT	CASSQATEGGQNTQYF
TRBV6-1	NA	NA	TRBJ2-5	TGTGCCAGCAGTCCCGGGATCGGTTTGGGGACCCAGTACTTC	CASSPGIGLGTQYF
TRBV5-1	NA	NA	TRBJ1-4	TGCGCCAGCAGTCAGGGACTGGGGATGGGGGAAAAACTGTTTTTT	CASSQGLGMGEKLFF
TRBV13	NA	TRBD2	TRBJ2-5	TGTGCCAGCAGCTTACACGGACTAGCGGGGGAAGAGACCCAGTACTTC	CASSLHGLAGEETQYF
TRBV10-1	NA	NA	TRBJ2-1	TGCGCCAGCAGTGCCGACCCCGGCGGGGAGCAGTTCTTC	CASSADPGGEQFF
TRBV6-5	NA	NA	TRBJ1-6	TGTGCCAGCAGCCCTTCGGCGTTTTATTCACCCCTCCACTTT	CASSPSAFYSPLHF
TRBV19	NA	NA	TRBJ1-2	TGTGCCAGTACGTATGGGCCAGGAAACTATGGCTACACCTTC	CASTYGPGNYGYTF
TRBV28	few	NA	TRBJ1-4	TGTGCCAGCAGTTTTGGCGAAAAACTGTTTTTT	CASSFGEKLFF
TRBV19	NA	NA	TRBJ2-1	TGTGCCAGTAGTATCGGGGGATCCTACAATGAGCAGTTCTTC	CASSIGGSYNEQFF
TRBV6-6	NA	NA	TRBJ1-2	TGTGCCAGCAGTTACTCCCGGGGAGGGTATGGCTACACCTTC	CASSYSRGGYGYTF
TRBV15	NA	TRBD2	TRBJ2-3	TGTGCCACCAGCAGCTCTAGCGGGGGGGTCACAGATACGCAGTATTTT	CATSSSSGGVTDTQYF
TRBV23-1	NA	NA	TRBJ2-3	TGCGCCAGCAGTCATCAAACAGATACGCAGTATTTT	CASSHQTDTQYF
TRBV2	NA	TRBD2	TRBJ2-1	TGTGCCGTAAGGGCTAGCGGGACTTACAATGAGCAGTTCTTC	CAVRASGTYNEQFF
TRBV6-5	NA	NA	TRBJ1-2	TGTGCCAGCGGTACGGGGGGGGCGGATGGCTACACCTTC	CASGTGGADGYTF
TRBV6-5	few	TRBD2	TRBJ2-1	TGTGCCAGTCTAGCGGGAGGGCCTTACAATGAGCAGTTCTTC	CASLAGGPYNEQFF
TRBV19	NA	NA	TRBJ1-5	TGTGCCAGTAACTCTCCCCAGCGCCGCCTCAATCAGCCCCAGCATTTT	CASNSPQRRLNQPQHF
TRBV27	NA	NA	TRBJ2-1	TGTGCCAGCAGTTTGGGGCATTGGAATGAGCAGTTCTTC	CASSLGHWNEQFF
TRBV5-1	NA	TRBD2	TRBJ2-3	TGCGCCAGCAGCTTGCCCTGGAGGAGCGGGAGGGCCGGAGATACGCAGTATTTT	CASSLPWRSGRAGDTQYF